The clone carrying this T cell receptor beta chain was counted a few times. No antigen is known for it. This CDR3 is 17 amino acids long. Trimming took 0 bases from V and 3 from J; bases not matched to a gene: 5. CDR1 and CDR2 (germline): SGHRS, YFSETQ. MiXCR, run by TCRdb on the RT-PCR reads, gives a single entry per CDR3 protein. The table has a few hundred thousand distinct CDR3 sequences, approximately 9.9% seen once. This specimen belongs to a study of response to subunit inactivated influenza vaccine. Points from the study as a whole: New T cells are recruited in small numbers by each seasonal influenza vaccination, according to the authors' suggestion.

This material consisted of PBMCs from blood, taken roughly 45 days after vaccination. This TCR was sampled from a man aged 45-65 years who received an inactivated influenza vaccine. The chain is built from TRBV5-1 and TRBJ2-3, with 12 bases fitting TRBD2. The CDR3 sequence is CASSLASTSGGTDTQYF. CDR3 sequence (DNA): TGCGCCAGCAGCTTGGCCTCGACTAGCGGGGGAACAGATACGCAGTATTTT.